This T cell receptor beta chain was obtained from a study of T-cell memory formation after mild COVID-19. This clonotype appeared a single time. TCRdb analysed the 5' RACE reads with MiXCR anew, one entry per CDR3 protein. The sample has roughly 320,000 distinct CDR3 sequences; under 30% are singletons. The germline gives CDR1 MNHEY, CDR2 SVGAGI. The V and J ends lost 6 bases and 8 bases, in that order; junction bases with no gene match: 7. The CDR3 covers 14 residues. The chain has TRBV6-5 and TRBJ2-1, with 10 bases lining up with TRBD1. The sequencing input was PBMCs or a T cell subset sorted from them (not recorded which). The receptor comes from an adult woman who had mild COVID-19 (a few samples of this study predate the infection). Cell type and time point are not known. The CDR3 DNA follows: TGTGCCAGCAGACCCCGGGACAGGGGCCATGAGCAGTTCTTC. Translating it yields CASRPRDRGHEQFF.